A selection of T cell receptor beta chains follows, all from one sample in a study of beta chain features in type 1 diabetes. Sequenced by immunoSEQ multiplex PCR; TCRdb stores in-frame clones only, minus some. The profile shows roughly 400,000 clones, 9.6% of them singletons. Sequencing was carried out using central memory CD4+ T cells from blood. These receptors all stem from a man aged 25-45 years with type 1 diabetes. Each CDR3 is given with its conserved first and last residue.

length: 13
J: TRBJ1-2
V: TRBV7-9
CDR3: CASSPERVGGYTF

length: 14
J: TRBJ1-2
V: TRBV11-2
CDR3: CASSSIQGAGGYTF

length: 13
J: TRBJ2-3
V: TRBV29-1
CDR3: CSVGGSGADTQYF

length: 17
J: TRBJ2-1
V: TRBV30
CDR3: CAWSVRFGTGRSDEQFF

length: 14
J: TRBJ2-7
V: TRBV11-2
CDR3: CASSFTSGSYEQYF

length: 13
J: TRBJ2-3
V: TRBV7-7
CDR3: CASSQDRTDTQYF

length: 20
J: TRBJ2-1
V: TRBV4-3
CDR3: CASSQESRAGRINSYNEQFF

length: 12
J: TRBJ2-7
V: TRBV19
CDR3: CASQAESYEQYF

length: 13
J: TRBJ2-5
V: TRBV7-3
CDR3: CASSIGTKETQYF

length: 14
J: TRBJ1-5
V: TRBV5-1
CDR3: CASSSDSPNQPQHF

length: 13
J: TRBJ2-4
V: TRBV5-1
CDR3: CASSLDLEDIQYF

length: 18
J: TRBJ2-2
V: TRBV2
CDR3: CASSDRGGHAGTTGELFF

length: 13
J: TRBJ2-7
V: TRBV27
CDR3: CASGRTGSYEQYF

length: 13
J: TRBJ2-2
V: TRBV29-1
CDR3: CSVARVNTGELFF

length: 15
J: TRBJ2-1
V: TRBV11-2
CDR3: CASSVVLAGAWRGFF

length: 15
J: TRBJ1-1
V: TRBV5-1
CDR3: CASSLEALTGSEAFF

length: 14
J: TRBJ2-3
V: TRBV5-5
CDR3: CASSPGQGTDTQYF

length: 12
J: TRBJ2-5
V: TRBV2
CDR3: CASGSTQETQYF

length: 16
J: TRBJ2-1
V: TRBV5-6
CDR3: CASSLERGSSYNEQFF

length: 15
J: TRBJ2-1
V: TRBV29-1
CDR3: CSATTSTAGGAEQFF

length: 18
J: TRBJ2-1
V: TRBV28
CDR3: CASSTQKFGGGLANEQFF

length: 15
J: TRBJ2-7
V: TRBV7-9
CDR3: CASSLAGGISYEQYF

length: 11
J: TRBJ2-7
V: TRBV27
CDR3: CASSLNSRQYF

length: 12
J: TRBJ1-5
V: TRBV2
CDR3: CASSSGGQPQHF